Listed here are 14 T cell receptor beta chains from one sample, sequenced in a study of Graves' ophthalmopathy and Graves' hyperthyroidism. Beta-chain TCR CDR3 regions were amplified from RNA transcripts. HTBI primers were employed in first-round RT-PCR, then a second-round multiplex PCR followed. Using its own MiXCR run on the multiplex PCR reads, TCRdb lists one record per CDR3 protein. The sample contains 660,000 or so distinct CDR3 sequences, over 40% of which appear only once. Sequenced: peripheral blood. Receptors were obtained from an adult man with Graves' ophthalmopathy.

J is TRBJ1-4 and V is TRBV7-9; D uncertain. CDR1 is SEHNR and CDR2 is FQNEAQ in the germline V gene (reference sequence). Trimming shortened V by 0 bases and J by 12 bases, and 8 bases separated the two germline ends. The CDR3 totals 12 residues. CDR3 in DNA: TGTGCCAGCAGCTTAGCCCCAGCGGAACTGTTTTTT. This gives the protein CASSLAPAELFF.

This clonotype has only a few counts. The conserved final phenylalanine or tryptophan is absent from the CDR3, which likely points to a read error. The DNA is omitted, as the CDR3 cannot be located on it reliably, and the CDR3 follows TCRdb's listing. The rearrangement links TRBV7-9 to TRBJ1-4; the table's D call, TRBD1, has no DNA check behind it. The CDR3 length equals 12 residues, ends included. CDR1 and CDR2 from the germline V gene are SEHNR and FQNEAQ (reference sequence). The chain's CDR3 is CASSFTGDGGRY.

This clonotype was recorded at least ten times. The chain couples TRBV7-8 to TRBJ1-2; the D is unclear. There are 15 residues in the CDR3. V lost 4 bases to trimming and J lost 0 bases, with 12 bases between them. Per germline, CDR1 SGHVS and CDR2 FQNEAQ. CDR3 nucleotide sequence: TGTGCCAGCAGCTCGGATGAGAGCGCTAACTATGGCTACACCTTC. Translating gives CASSSDESANYGYTF. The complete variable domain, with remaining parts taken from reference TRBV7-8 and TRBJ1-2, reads GAGVSQSPRYKVAKRGQDVALRCDPISGHVSLFWYQQALGQGPEFLTYFQNEAQLDKSGLPSDRFFAERPEGSVSTLKIQRTQQEDSAVYLCASSSDESANYGYTFGSGTRLTVV.

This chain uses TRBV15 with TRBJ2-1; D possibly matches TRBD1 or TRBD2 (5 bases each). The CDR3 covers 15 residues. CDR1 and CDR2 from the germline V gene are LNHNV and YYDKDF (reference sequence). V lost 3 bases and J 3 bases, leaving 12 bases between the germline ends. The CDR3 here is CATSREGTLYNEQFF. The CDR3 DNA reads TGTGCCACCAGCAGGGAAGGGACGCTCTACAATGAGCAGTTCTTC.

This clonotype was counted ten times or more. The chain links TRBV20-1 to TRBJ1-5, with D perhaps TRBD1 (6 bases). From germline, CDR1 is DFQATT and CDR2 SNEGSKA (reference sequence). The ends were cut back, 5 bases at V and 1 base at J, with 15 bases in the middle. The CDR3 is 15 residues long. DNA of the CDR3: TGCAGTGCTTTGCCCATGGGGGCGAGCAATCAGCCCCAGCATTTT. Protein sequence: CSALPMGASNQPQHF.

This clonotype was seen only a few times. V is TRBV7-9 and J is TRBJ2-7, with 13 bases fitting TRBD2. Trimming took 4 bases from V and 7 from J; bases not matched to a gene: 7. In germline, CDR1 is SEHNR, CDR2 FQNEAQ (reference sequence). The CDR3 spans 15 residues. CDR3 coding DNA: TGTGCCAGCAGCTACGGACTAGCGGGAGTAAGGGAGCAGTACTTC. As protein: CASSYGLAGVREQYF.

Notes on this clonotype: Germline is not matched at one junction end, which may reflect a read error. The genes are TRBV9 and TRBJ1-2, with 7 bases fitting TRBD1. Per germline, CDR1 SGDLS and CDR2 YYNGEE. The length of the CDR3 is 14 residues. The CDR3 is CASSSTGQVAGYTF. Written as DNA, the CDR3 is TGCGCCAGCAGCTCAACAGGACAGGTCGCTGGCTACACCTTC.

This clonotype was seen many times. The CDR3 region has the DNA TGTGCCACCAGCACCCTCTCCAGCAATCAGCCCCAGCATTTT. This translates into CATSTLSSNQPQHF. This chain links TRBV15 with TRBJ1-5; D is ambiguous. Germline CDR1 reads LNHNV; CDR2 reads YYDKDF (reference sequence). V was trimmed by 4 bases and J by 1 base, leaving 8 bases between them. The CDR3 spans 14 residues. Together with reference TRBV15 and TRBJ1-5, the CDR3 gives the full variable domain: DAMVIQNPRYQVTQFGKPVTLSCSQTLNHNVMYWYQQKSSQAPKLLFHYYDKDFNNEADTPDNFQSRRPNTSFCFLDIRSPGLGDTAMYLCATSTLSSNQPQHFGDGTRLSIL.

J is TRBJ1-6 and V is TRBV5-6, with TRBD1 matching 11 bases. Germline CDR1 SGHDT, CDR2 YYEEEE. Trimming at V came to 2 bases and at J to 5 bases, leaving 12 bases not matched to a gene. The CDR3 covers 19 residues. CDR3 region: CASSFYRDRGAMDNSPLHF. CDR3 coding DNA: TGTGCCAGCAGCTTTTATCGGGACAGGGGGGCTATGGATAATTCACCCCTCCACTTT. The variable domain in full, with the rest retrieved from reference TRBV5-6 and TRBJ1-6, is DAGVTQSPTHLIKTRGQQVTLRCSPKSGHDTVSWYQQALGQGPQFIFQYYEEEERQRGNFPDRFSGHQFPNYSSELNVNALLLGDSALYLCASSFYRDRGAMDNSPLHFGNGTRLTVT.

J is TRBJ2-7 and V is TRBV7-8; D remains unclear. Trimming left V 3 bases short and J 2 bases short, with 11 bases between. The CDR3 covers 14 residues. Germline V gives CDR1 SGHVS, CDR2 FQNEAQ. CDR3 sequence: CASSLIGNTYEQYF. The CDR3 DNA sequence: TGTGCCAGCAGCTTGATTGGGAACACCTACGAGCAGTACTTC.

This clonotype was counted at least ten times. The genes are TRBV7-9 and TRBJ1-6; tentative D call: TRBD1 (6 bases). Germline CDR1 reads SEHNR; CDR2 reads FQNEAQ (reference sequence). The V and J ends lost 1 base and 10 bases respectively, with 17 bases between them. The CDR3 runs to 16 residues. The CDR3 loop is CASSLDVGAYGSPLHF. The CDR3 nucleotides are TGTGCCAGCAGCTTAGATGTGGGGGCGTACGGATCACCCCTCCACTTT. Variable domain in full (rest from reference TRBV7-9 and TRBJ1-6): DTGVSQNPRHKITKRGQNVTFRCDPISEHNRLYWYRQTLGQGPEFLTYFQNEAQLEKSRLLSDRFSAERPKGSFSTLEIQRTEQGDSAMYLCASSLDVGAYGSPLHFGNGTRLTVT.

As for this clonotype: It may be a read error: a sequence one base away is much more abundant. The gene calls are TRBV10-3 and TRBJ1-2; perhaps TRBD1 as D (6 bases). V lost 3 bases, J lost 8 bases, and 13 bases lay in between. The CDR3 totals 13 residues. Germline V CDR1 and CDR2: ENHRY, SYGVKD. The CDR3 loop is CAISESQGTGYTF. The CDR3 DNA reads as TGTGCCATCAGTGAATCACAGGGAACCGGCTACACCTTC.

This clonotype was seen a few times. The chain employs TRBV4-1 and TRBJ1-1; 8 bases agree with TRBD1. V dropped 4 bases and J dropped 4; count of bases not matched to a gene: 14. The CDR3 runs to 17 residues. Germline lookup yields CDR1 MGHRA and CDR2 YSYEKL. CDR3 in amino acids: CASSLEGRGRRGTEAFF. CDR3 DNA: TGCGCCAGCAGCCTAGAGGGCAGGGGGCGTAGGGGCACTGAAGCTTTCTTT.

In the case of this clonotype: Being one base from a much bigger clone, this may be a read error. The CDR3: CASSRIEPLSGGNQPQHF. The CDR3 nucleotides read TGTGCCAGCAGCCGAATCGAACCGCTCTCGGGGGGCAATCAGCCCCAGCATTTT. This chain joins TRBV7-2 and TRBJ1-5; possibly TRBD1 for D (5 bases). The germline V and J ends were trimmed by 5 bases and 2 bases, with 22 bases remaining between them. This CDR3 spans 18 amino acids. Germline CDR1 is SGHTA and CDR2 is FQGNSA.